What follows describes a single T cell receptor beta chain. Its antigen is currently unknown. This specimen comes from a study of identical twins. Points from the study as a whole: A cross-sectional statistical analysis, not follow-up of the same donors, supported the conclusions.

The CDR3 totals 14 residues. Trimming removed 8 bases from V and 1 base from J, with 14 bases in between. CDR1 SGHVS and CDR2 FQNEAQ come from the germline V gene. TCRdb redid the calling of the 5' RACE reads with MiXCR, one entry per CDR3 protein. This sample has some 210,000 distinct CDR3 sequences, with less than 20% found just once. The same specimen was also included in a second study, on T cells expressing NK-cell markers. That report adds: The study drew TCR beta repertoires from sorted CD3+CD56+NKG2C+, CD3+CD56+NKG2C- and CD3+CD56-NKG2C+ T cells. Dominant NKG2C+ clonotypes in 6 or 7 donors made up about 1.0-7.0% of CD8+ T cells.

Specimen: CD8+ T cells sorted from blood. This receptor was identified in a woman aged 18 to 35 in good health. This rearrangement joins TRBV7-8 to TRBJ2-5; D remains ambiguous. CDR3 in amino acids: CASGDTSGQETQYF. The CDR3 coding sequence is TGTGCCAGCGGCGACACTTCGGGCCAAGAGACCCAGTACTTC.